Described below is a single T cell receptor beta chain sequence and its context. As yet, its antigen is unknown. CDR1 and CDR2 (germline): SQVTM, ANQGSEA. This CDR3 spans 14 amino acids. The V end was cut by 7 bases, the J end by 0 bases, with 14 bases between. This sample stems from a study of cytomegalovirus exposure and HLA in healthy donors. The study, taken as a whole, reports: Most CMV-associated TCR beta chains appeared HLA-restricted in a later analysis.

PCR used 60 Vbeta primers and 13 Jbeta primers. Clones were read by immunoSEQ multiplex PCR, and TCRdb kept only the in-frame ones, dropping some. The sample records about 94,000 clones, around 70% being singletons. The sequenced material came from PBMCs. This receptor was identified in a man aged 25 to 40 in good health and CMV-seropositive. This chain links TRBV29-1 with TRBJ2-3, with D possibly matching TRBD2 (6 bases). In DNA, the CDR3 is TGCAGCGCCCCACGGGGGTCTAGCACAGATACGCAGTATTTT. It translates to CSAPRGSSTDTQYF.